These 24 T cell receptor beta chains share one sample of origin, sequenced in a study of T-cell reconstitution after alpha-beta-depleted transplantation in children. Unique molecular identifiers were incorporated into the prepared TCRbeta library. Each CDR3 protein gets one entry after TCRdb re-called the PCR reads with MiXCR. The table records 500,000 to 650,000 distinct CDR3 sequences, 13% of them present only once. The sample in question was PBMCs, mostly from graft donor cells, obtained 360 days after TCRalphabeta/CD19-depleted stem cell transplant. Receptors were obtained from a male patient younger than 18 who had a stem cell transplant for acute myeloid leukemia, so the T cells may come from the graft donor.

The V gene is TRBV5-6, the J gene TRBJ2-4; 10 bases fit TRBD2. CDR1 is SGHDT, CDR2 YYEEEE, per germline. The CDR3 runs 15 residues. The V segment lost 2 bases and the J segment 3 bases; nucleotides outside the gene matches: 2. The CDR3 DNA sequence: TGTGCCAGCAGCTTCCCTAGCGGGGGCAAAAACATTCAGTACTTC. Protein product: CASSFPSGGKNIQYF.

This clonotype was picked up a small number of times. This chain links TRBV7-8 with TRBJ2-1, with 11 bases identical to TRBD2. The trim removed 2 bases at V and 6 bases at J, leaving 3 bases unmatched. Germline V CDR1 and CDR2: SGHVS, FQNEAQ. This CDR3 has 15 residues. The CDR3 sequence is CASSLSTSGGNEQFF. As DNA, the CDR3 is TGTGCCAGCAGCTTAAGTACTAGCGGGGGCAATGAGCAGTTCTTC. The whole variable domain, filled in from reference TRBV7-8 and TRBJ2-1, reads GAGVSQSPRYKVAKRGQDVALRCDPISGHVSLFWYQQALGQGPEFLTYFQNEAQLDKSGLPSDRFFAERPEGSVSTLKIQRTQQEDSAVYLCASSLSTSGGNEQFFGPGTRLTVL.

This clonotype turned up a few times. The chain recombines TRBV9 with TRBJ2-7; D might be TRBD1 (5 bases). Germline CDR1 is SGDLS and CDR2 is YYNGEE. This CDR3 has 13 amino acids. V dropped 2 bases and J dropped 7 bases, with 13 bases sitting between them. In nucleotides, the CDR3 is TGTGCCAGCAGCGTTCAGGGTGCTAGGGAGCAGTACTTC. It encodes CASSVQGAREQYF.

Only a few counts were recorded for this clonotype. The V and J genes are TRBV7-9 and TRBJ2-7, with 13 bases lining up with TRBD2. CDR1 is SEHNR, CDR2 FQNEAQ, per germline (reference sequence). The J segment lost 4 bases and the V segment lost 5 bases, leaving 5 bases of the junction unmatched. The CDR3 spans 15 residues. The CDR3 spells CASSPTSGRWYEQYF. The CDR3 DNA reads as TGTGCCAGCAGCCCGACTAGCGGGAGGTGGTACGAGCAGTACTTC.

This clonotype showed up just a few times. The chain has TRBV29-1 and TRBJ2-1; D may correspond to TRBD1 or TRBD2 (5 bases each). The length of the CDR3 is 14 residues. The ends were cut back, 7 bases at V and 6 bases at J, with 19 bases in the middle. CDR1 and CDR2 (germline): SQVTM, ANQGSEA. The CDR3 nucleotides are TGCAGCGCCCTGTCCGGGACGGTGGGCAATGAGCAGTTCTTC. Its translation: CSALSGTVGNEQFF.

This clonotype occurred many times. The gene calls are TRBV10-3 and TRBJ2-5; D is possibly TRBD1 (5 bases). The ends were cut back, 0 bases at V and 3 bases at J, with 8 bases in the middle. This CDR3 comprises 14 residues. The germline V gene has CDR1 ENHRY and CDR2 SYGVKD. The CDR3 sequence is CAISESAREETQYF. The CDR3 nucleotides read TGTGCCATCAGTGAGTCGGCCAGGGAAGAGACCCAGTACTTC.

V is TRBV7-3 and J is TRBJ2-5, with D uncertain. CDR1 and CDR2 (germline): SGHTA, FQGTGA. The ends were cut back, 2 bases at V and 0 bases at J, with 10 bases in the middle. The CDR3 contains 15 residues. The CDR3 protein is CASSLGSAYQETQYF. As DNA, the CDR3 is TGTGCCAGCAGCTTAGGATCTGCGTACCAAGAGACCCAGTACTTC. The variable domain in full, completed from reference TRBV7-3 and TRBJ2-5, reads GAGVSQTPSNKVTEKGKYVELRCDPISGHTALYWYRQSLGQGPEFLIYFQGTGAADDSGLPNDRFFAVRPEGSVSTLKIQRTERGDSAVYLCASSLGSAYQETQYFGPGTRLLVL.

This chain connects TRBV11-2 to TRBJ2-7; 8 bases line up with TRBD1. Trimming cost V 4 bases and J 0 bases; bases outside gene matches: 14. The V gene's germline CDR1 is SGHAT and CDR2 FQNNGV. This CDR3 region has 18 residues. The CDR3 coding sequence is TGTGCCAGCAGCTCCTCGACCCTCCGGGACAGGAGCTCCTACGAGCAGTACTTC. Translation gives CASSSSTLRDRSSYEQYF.

The chain has TRBV7-3 and TRBJ2-2; 9 bases match TRBD1. This CDR3 spans 15 amino acids. Trimming removed 5 bases from V and 4 bases from J; junction bases left unmatched: 5. The germline gives CDR1 SGHTA, CDR2 FQGTGA. The CDR3, as DNA: TGTGCCAGCAGCAGTCGGGACAGGGCCACCGGGGAGCTGTTTTTT. Translating gives CASSSRDRATGELFF.

This clonotype has just a few counts. The V and J genes are TRBV6-2 or TRBV6-3 and TRBJ2-1; TRBD2 is a possible D gene (6 bases). Germline V gene sequence: CDR1 MNHEY, CDR2 SVGEGT. Trimming took off 2 bases at V and 8 bases at J, with 22 bases between the two ends. The CDR3 consists of 17 residues. DNA of the CDR3: TGTGCCAGCAGTTACGGCCTTACGGGACTCAGGCTCCATGAGCAGTTCTTC. Amino acids: CASSYGLTGLRLHEQFF.

V and J are TRBV20-1 and TRBJ2-3; D unclear. Germline-derived CDR1 and CDR2 are DFQATT and SNEGSKA (reference sequence). This CDR3 region has 14 residues. The V and J ends lost 5 bases and 1 base respectively, with 13 bases between them. The CDR3 nucleotides are TGCAGTGCTCGCGAGCCTAGGGGCACAGATACGCAGTATTTT. Translated: CSAREPRGTDTQYF.

There are many counts of this clonotype. The V and J genes are TRBV28 and TRBJ1-1; D uncertain. The germline V and J ends were trimmed by 8 bases and 5 bases, with 9 bases remaining between them. The germline CDR1 and CDR2 sequences are MDHEN and SYDVKM. The CDR3 runs 11 residues. As DNA, the CDR3 is TGTGCCAGCTCGGGCTTGACTGAAGCTTTCTTT. As protein: CASSGLTEAFF.

This clonotype was seen once. This chain connects TRBV20-1 to TRBJ2-7; 7 nucleotides match TRBD2. V lost 0 bases, J lost 0 bases, and 8 bases stayed unmatched. The CDR3 contains 16 residues. Germline-derived CDR1 and CDR2 are DFQATT and SNEGSKA (reference sequence). CDR3 sequence (DNA): TGCAGTGCTAGAGATGCTAGCGGAAAGCCCTCCTACGAGCAGTACTTC. The encoded protein is CSARDASGKPSYEQYF.

This clonotype was seen a few times. V usage is TRBV2 and J usage is TRBJ2-3, with D unclear. Trimming cost V 5 bases and J 10 bases, with 13 bases left between them. From germline, CDR1 is SNHLY and CDR2 FYNNEI. This CDR3 region has 12 residues. In nucleotides, the CDR3 is TGTGCCAGCAGTCCCTATGGAGAGGCGCAGTATTTT. It specifies CASSPYGEAQYF.

This clonotype came up many times. The V and J genes are TRBV20-1 and TRBJ2-5; TRBD1 matches at 8 bases. With 6 bases clipped from V and 4 bases from J, the junction kept 7 bases outside the gene matches. Germline assignment: CDR1 DFQATT and CDR2 SNEGSKA (reference sequence). The CDR3 covers 13 residues. The CDR3 sequence: CSALRQGIETQYF. The CDR3 region has the DNA TGCAGTGCCCTAAGACAGGGGATAGAGACCCAGTACTTC.

This clonotype was observed many times. The V and J genes are TRBV5-1 and TRBJ2-1; D is perhaps TRBD1 (6 bases). This CDR3 comprises 15 residues. CDR1 and CDR2 from the germline V gene are SGHRS and YFSETQ. Deletions cut 0 bases from V and 8 bases from J, with 15 bases between. The CDR3 spells CASSLVVRGSYEQFF. The CDR3 DNA reads TGCGCCAGCAGCTTGGTAGTTAGGGGGAGCTATGAGCAGTTCTTC.

Comments on this clonotype: Here the CDR3 omits its conserved ending phenylalanine or tryptophan, so a read error is the likely source. The V call is TRBV20-1, the J call TRBJ2-7; 13 bases line up with TRBD2. Germline V CDR1 and CDR2: DFQATT, SNEGSKA (reference sequence). Trimming removed 6 bases from V and 3 bases from J; junction bases left unmatched: 8. This CDR3 has 15 residues. The CDR3 spells CSASTGLAGVYEQYL. The CDR3 region has the DNA TGCAGTGCCTCAACCGGACTAGCGGGAGTCTACGAGCAGTACTTG.

This clonotype was recorded many times. The chain links TRBV18 to TRBJ2-5; no reliable D call. This CDR3 is 11 amino acids long. Trimming removed 8 bases from V and 0 bases from J, with 4 bases in between. Germline V gene sequence: CDR1 KGHSH, CDR2 LQKENI. In nucleotides, the CDR3 is TGTGCCAGCAGAAACCAAGAGACCCAGTACTTC. Protein sequence: CASRNQETQYF.

This clonotype was picked up many times. The V gene is TRBV4-3, the J gene TRBJ2-1; D might be TRBD2 (6 bases). This CDR3 has 19 residues. Germline assignment: CDR1 LGHNA and CDR2 YSLEER. The ends were cut back, 0 bases at V and 8 bases at J, with 26 bases in the middle. The CDR3 reads CASSQDGSIGTPIVDEQFF. CDR3 coding DNA: TGCGCCAGCAGCCAAGACGGGTCGATAGGGACTCCTATCGTGGATGAGCAGTTCTTC.

This clonotype was detected a few times. V and J are TRBV7-8 and TRBJ2-5; D is uncertain. Between the trimmed V and J ends, which lost 5 bases and 5 bases, there was a span of 15 bases. The CDR3 runs 14 residues. Germline V gene lookup returns CDR1 SGHVS and CDR2 FQNEAQ. The CDR3 DNA reads TGTGCCAGCAGCACCAACACGAATGCGGAGACCCAGTACTTC. Its translation is CASSTNTNAETQYF.

The V call is TRBV20-1, the J call TRBJ1-1; D might be TRBD1 (6 bases). V was cut by 6 bases and J by 6 bases, with 26 bases left in between. The CDR3 is 16 amino acids. CDR1 is DFQATT and CDR2 is SNEGSKA in the germline V gene (reference sequence). Here the CDR3 reads CSAHRTVLPWVSEAFF. CDR3 nucleotides: TGCAGTGCCCATCGGACAGTGCTCCCTTGGGTGTCTGAAGCTTTCTTT.

The chain recombines TRBV6-2 or TRBV6-3 with TRBJ2-1; 15 bases line up with TRBD2. The CDR3 loop spans 19 amino acids. Trimming took 3 bases from V and 0 from J; bases not matched to a gene: 6. CDR1 is MNHEY and CDR2 is SVGEGT in the germline V gene. CDR3 loop: CASSYLGLAGGASYNEQFF. In DNA, the CDR3 is TGTGCCAGCAGTTATCTGGGACTAGCGGGAGGAGCCTCCTACAATGAGCAGTTCTTC.

There are many counts of this clonotype. V and J are TRBV9 and TRBJ2-7, with no clear D. Germline values: CDR1 SGDLS, CDR2 YYNGEE. This CDR3 contains 14 residues. V was shortened by 4 bases and J by 3 bases, with 14 bases between the two germline ends. CDR3 in DNA: TGTGCCAGCAGCCCCCAACCCTTACTCTACGAGCAGTACTTC. Translation: CASSPQPLLYEQYF.

The chain recombines TRBV5-1 with TRBJ2-7; D is uncertain. The germline gives CDR1 SGHRS, CDR2 YFSETQ. The CDR3 length is 14 residues. Deletions cut 2 bases from V and 2 bases from J, with 11 bases between. CDR3 region: CASSLAYGPYEQYF. In nucleotides, the CDR3 is TGCGCCAGCAGCTTAGCCTATGGCCCCTACGAGCAGTACTTC.